This TCR beta chain was sequenced in a study of control samples from healthy donors and cancer patients. The V end was cut by 7 bases, the J end by 7 bases, with 19 bases between. Germline V CDR1 and CDR2: MDHEN, SYDVKM. There are 15 residues in the CDR3. Method: immunoSEQ multiplex PCR; TCRdb's copy keeps in-frame clones and lacks some. The table records some 120,000 clones, about 90% of them present only once. V gene TRBV28 combines with J gene TRBJ1-4; tentative D call: TRBD1 (6 bases). Sequencing input: blood. This receptor was taken from a man aged 55 to 69 in good health. The CDR3 DNA reads TGTGCCAGCATCCCCCGGGGGGCGAATGTTGAAAAACTGTTTTTT. This sequence encodes CASIPRGANVEKLFF.